The 30 T cell receptor beta chains listed next were all sequenced from one sample in a study of tumor-infiltrating lymphocytes in primary liver carcinoma. Constant-region priming of approximately 500 ng total RNA yielded TCR beta cDNA. ARM-PCR was slightly modified, and three nested multiplex PCR rounds with it gave rise to the TCR beta libraries. Researchers ran the first two PCR rounds for roughly 10 cycles each with TRBV1-TRBV30 forward primers and a C-beta reverse primer. Via MiXCR, TCRdb re-called the multiplex PCR reads, giving one row per CDR3 protein. The sample shows over 100,000 distinct CDR3 sequences, around 70% of them seen only once. Investigators took RNA and DNA out together from about 20-30 mg of unsorted bulk tissue. The sample taken for sequencing was tumor-adjacent normal liver tissue. The origin of the receptors is a woman in her sixties with primary liver carcinoma and hepatitis B virus infection.

J is TRBJ2-3 and V is TRBV5-4; 11 nucleotides align to TRBD2. This CDR3 has 15 residues. Germline CDR1 reads SGHNT; CDR2 reads YYREEE (reference sequence). After removal of 2 bases from V and 6 bases from J, the junction contained 5 bases not matched to a gene. CDR3 bases: TGTGCCAGCAGCTTCCTGACTAGCGGGACGGATACGCAGTATTTT. It is translated as CASSFLTSGTDTQYF.

Note on this clonotype: Its ends do not fully match the called genes, so a read error is possible. The DNA for the CDR3 is TGTGCCATCAGCCACGAGGGGACCGATTCCTACGAACAGTACTTC. Its protein product is CAISHEGTDSYEQYF. This chain joins TRBV11-2 and TRBJ2-7; D possibly uses TRBD1 or TRBD2 (5 bases each). The length of the CDR3 is 15 residues. Germline values: CDR1 SGHAT, CDR2 FQNNGV. Supplemented by reference TRBV11-2 and TRBJ2-7, the full variable domain reads EAGVAQSPRYKIIEKRQSVAFWCNPISGHATLYWYQQILGQGPKLLIQFQNNGVVDDSQLPKDRFSAERLKGVDSTLKIQPAKLEDSAVYLCAISHEGTDSYEQYFGPGTRLTVT.

Concerning this clonotype itself: A single base separates this from a much larger clone, so it may be a read error. V is TRBV11-1 and J is TRBJ1-1, with 7 bases lining up with TRBD1. The germline V gene has CDR1 SGHAT and CDR2 FQDESV (reference sequence). The CDR3 extends over 15 amino acids. V lost 8 bases, J lost 0 bases, and 9 bases stayed unmatched. CDR3 sequence: CASGSTGTVNTEAFF. CDR3 bases: TGTGCCAGCGGCTCAACCGGGACAGTGAACACTGAAGCTTTCTTT.

Comment on this clonotype: Germline and junction disagree at one end, which may indicate a read error. The V call is TRBV11-2, the J call TRBJ2-3, with 7 bases that match TRBD1. This CDR3 has 14 residues. Germline V gene data show CDR1 as SGHAT and CDR2 as FQNNGV. CDR3 sequence (DNA): TGTGCCAGCAGCAGGGGGCTCCCCGCAGATACCCAGTATTTT. Its protein is CASSRGLPADTQYF.

The sample holds a few counts of this clonotype. This chain links TRBV18 with TRBJ1-2, with D perhaps TRBD1 (6 bases). The germline gives CDR1 KGHSH, CDR2 LQKENI. This CDR3 has 16 amino acids. Trimming took 3 bases from V and 5 from J, leaving 19 bases between them. The CDR3 DNA is TGTGCCAGCTCACCCCAACCAGGGGAAAGGGGTTATGGCTACACCTTC. It is translated as CASSPQPGERGYGYTF.

In the case of this clonotype: One end of the junction fails to match germline, which may point to a read error. V is TRBV4-1 and J is TRBJ2-1, with TRBD1 matching over 9 bases. CDR3 length: 17 amino acids. The V gene's germline CDR1 is MGHRA and CDR2 YSYEKL. In DNA, the CDR3 is TGCGTCAGCCGCCTCACACAGGGGGCTGGGGTATGCAATGAGCAGTTCTTC. It yields the protein CVSRLTQGAGVCNEQFF.

The chain recombines TRBV29-1 with TRBJ2-7; no firm D call. CDR1 and CDR2 (germline): SQVTM, ANQGSEA. This CDR3 has 13 residues. CDR3 DNA: TGCAGTTATTCTAGATCCGAATTTTACGAGCAGTACTTC. It translates to CSYSRSEFYEQYF.

Concerning this clonotype itself: The CDR3 end shows no conserved phenylalanine or tryptophan, and so a read error is likely. The chain has TRBV6-5 and TRBJ2-7; possible D gene TRBD1, 5 bases. This CDR3 has 12 amino acids. CDR1 is MNHEY and CDR2 is SVGAGI in the germline V gene. V was trimmed by 5 bases and J by 9 bases, leaving 14 bases between them. CDR3 loop: CASSPQGRVQYS. Here the CDR3 DNA reads TGTGCCAGCAGTCCCCAGGGCCGCGTGCAGTACTCC.

This clonotype was recorded once. The junction does not match germline at one end; this may be a read error. The chain uses TRBV6-1 and TRBJ2-1; 10 nucleotides agree with TRBD2. The CDR3 has 14 amino acids. Germline-derived CDR1 and CDR2 are MNHNS and SASEGT. CDR3 DNA: TGTGTCAGCCCTGGAGCGGGAGGGCCGAGTGAGCAGTTCTTC. The encoded protein is CVSPGAGGPSEQFF.

Comment on this clonotype: This likely comes from a read error, as the CDR3 has no conserved phenylalanine or tryptophan at its end. This sequence joins TRBV12-3 or TRBV12-4 and TRBJ2-7, with D possibly being TRBD2 (5 bases). The germline V and J ends were trimmed by 6 bases and 6 bases, with 9 bases remaining between them. The CDR3 runs 11 residues. The CDR3 protein is CASSPGIEQYI. As DNA, the CDR3 is TGTGCCAGCAGCCCCGGGATCGAGCAGTACATC.

As to this clonotype: Germline is not matched at one junction end, which may reflect a read error. The chain carries TRBV7-8 and TRBJ2-1, with D possibly matching TRBD1 (8 bases). The CDR3 is 16 residues long. The germline gives CDR1 SGHVS, CDR2 FQNEAQ. The CDR3 DNA sequence: TGTACCAGCAGCTTTGGGAGGGACAGGCGCTACAATGAGCAGTTCTTC. Amino acid sequence: CTSSFGRDRRYNEQFF.

Worth noting for this clonotype: A much larger clonotype is one base distant, so this may be a read error. DNA for the CDR3: TGTGCCAGCAGCTGGACAGGGACTAGTGGTCAGCCCCAGCATTTT. Protein sequence: CASSWTGTSGQPQHF. The chain links TRBV2 to TRBJ1-5; 8 nucleotides agree with TRBD1. This CDR3 contains 15 residues. Trimming removed 6 bases from V and 6 bases from J; junction bases left unmatched: 10. Per the germline V gene, CDR1 is SNHLY and CDR2 is FYNNEI.

The count of this clonotype is one. A read error may explain this, as a much larger clone is one base away. The chain carries TRBV7-9 and TRBJ2-4; D might be TRBD1 (5 bases). The ends were cut back, 2 bases at V and 3 bases at J, with 17 bases in the middle. CDR3 length equals 17 residues. Germline values: CDR1 SEHNR, CDR2 FQNEAQ (reference sequence). CDR3 sequence: CASSLWTPSRGKNIQYF. The CDR3 DNA is TGTGCCAGCAGCTTATGGACACCTAGTAGAGGCAAAAACATTCAGTACTTC.

This clonotype was recorded at least ten times. This chain joins TRBV5-1 and TRBJ2-1; D might be TRBD2 (5 bases). The V end lost 4 bases, the J end lost 1 base, and 18 bases lay between the germline ends. Germline V gives CDR1 SGHRS, CDR2 YFSETQ. There are 17 residues in the CDR3. The CDR3 DNA is TGCGCCAGCAGCGCCCGCCCCAGCGGACTTTCCTACAATGAGCAGTTCTTC. This encodes CASSARPSGLSYNEQFF.

This sequence joins TRBV19 and TRBJ2-5, with unresolved D. Trimming left V 6 bases short and J 5 bases short, with 10 bases between. The CDR3 is 12 amino acids. Per the germline V gene, CDR1 is LNHDA and CDR2 is SQIVND (reference sequence). CDR3 protein: CASSLVGETQYF. CDR3 sequence (DNA): TGTGCCAGTAGCCTGGTCGGCGAGACCCAGTACTTC.

As regards this clonotype: The junction shows a germline mismatch at one end, possibly a read error. The chain employs TRBV11-2 and TRBJ2-3, with TRBD2 identical over 7 bases. The germline V gene encodes CDR1 SGHAT and CDR2 FQNNGV. CDR3 size: 15 residues. The CDR3, as DNA: TGTGTCAGCAGCTTCGGACTAGGACGCACAGACACGCAATATTTT. Residues: CVSSFGLGRTDTQYF.

With respect to this clonotype: A much larger clonotype is one base distant, so this may be a read error. A read error is likely, as this CDR3 ends without the conserved phenylalanine or tryptophan. V gene TRBV28 combines with J gene TRBJ2-1; tentative D call: TRBD2 (6 bases). The CDR3 runs to 15 residues. Trimming took 3 bases from V and 3 from J, leaving 12 bases between them. Germline-derived CDR1 and CDR2 are MDHEN and SYDVKM. The CDR3 sequence is CASSLGGGGYNEQFS. In DNA form, the CDR3 reads TGTGCCAGCAGTTTGGGGGGAGGCGGCTACAATGAGCAGTTCTCC.

The DNA for the CDR3 is TGTGCCAGCAGCTCCATAGCGGTTAGCACAGATACGCAGTATTTT. The encoded protein is CASSSIAVSTDTQYF. The chain uses TRBV7-2 and TRBJ2-3; possibly TRBD2 for D (6 bases). This CDR3 has 15 amino acids. With 4 bases removed from V and 0 bases from J, the gap between germline ends came to 11 bases. Germline CDR1 reads SGHTA; CDR2 reads FQGNSA.

In its sample, this clonotype was seen many times. The chain carries TRBV2 and TRBJ2-7; 7 positions match TRBD2. CDR1 and CDR2 (germline): SNHLY, FYNNEI. V shed 8 bases and J 2 bases; nucleotides not matched to a gene: 9. CDR3 size: 14 residues. In nucleotides, the CDR3 is TGTGCCAGCTTGGCGGGAGATCGTACCTACGAGCAGTACTTC. Amino acids: CASLAGDRTYEQYF.

On this clonotype: This may stem from a read error, because a much larger clone lies one nucleotide away. The rearrangement joins TRBV5-1 to TRBJ2-1; 7 bases agree with TRBD1. Trimming at V came to 0 bases and at J to 4 bases, leaving 4 bases not matched to a gene. The CDR3 is 15 residues long. CDR1 is SGHRS, CDR2 YFSETQ, per germline. CDR3 DNA: TGCGCCAGCAGCTTGGTACTACAGGGGTACAATGAGCAGTTCTTC. Amino acid sequence: CASSLVLQGYNEQFF.

As to this clonotype: This may be a read error: a much more frequent sequence differs by one nucleotide. The rearrangement joins TRBV5-1 to TRBJ2-1; the D gene could be TRBD1 or TRBD2 (5 bases each). Trimming shortened V by 4 bases and J by 7 bases, and 21 bases separated the two germline ends. The germline CDR1 and CDR2 sequences are SGHRS and YFSETQ. The CDR3 is 16 residues long. The CDR3: CASSPRVSAGANEQFF. The CDR3, as DNA: TGCGCCAGCAGCCCGAGGGTCTCCGCCGGGGCGAATGAGCAGTTCTTC.

Details on this clonotype: Since the CDR3 does not end with the conserved phenylalanine or tryptophan, this likely comes from a read error. The chain employs TRBV5-1 and TRBJ2-7, with D tentatively TRBD2 (5 bases). Per the germline V gene, CDR1 is SGHRS and CDR2 is YFSETQ. The CDR3 loop spans 14 amino acids. The CDR3 sequence: CVSSLVKGAGEQYL. The CDR3 nucleotides read TGCGTCAGCAGCTTGGTCAAGGGAGCTGGCGAGCAGTACCTC.

Regarding this clonotype: Germline and junction disagree at one end, which may indicate a read error. This chain uses TRBV29-1 with TRBJ2-7; 7 bases agree with TRBD2. This CDR3 is 17 amino acids long. The germline gives CDR1 SQVTM, CDR2 ANQGSEA. The CDR3 nucleotides read TGTAGCGTTGGGGGTCCCGTGGCGGGAGCTCTCTCCTACGAGCAGTACTTC. Translation gives CSVGGPVAGALSYEQYF.

At least ten counts were recorded for this clonotype. The chain employs TRBV29-1 and TRBJ2-7; 10 bases agree with TRBD1. The CDR3 length is 13 residues. Germline V gene sequence: CDR1 SQVTM, CDR2 ANQGSEA. V gave up 4 bases and J gave up 3 bases; unmatched junction bases: 3. CDR3 residues: CSVGGTGDYEQYF. The CDR3 region has the DNA TGCAGCGTTGGTGGGACAGGGGACTACGAGCAGTACTTC.

Comments on this clonotype: A clone one base away is much larger, so this may be a read error. CDR3 in DNA: TGTGTCAGCAGTGATAATGGGGCAAACACTGAAGCTTTCTTT. It is translated as CVSSDNGANTEAFF. The V and J genes are TRBV25-1 and TRBJ1-1; D is possibly TRBD1 (5 bases). The germline gives CDR1 MGHDK, CDR2 SYGVNS. This CDR3 is built from 14 residues.

Notes on this clonotype: A much larger clone differs from this one at a single base, so this may be a read error. V gene TRBV30 combines with J gene TRBJ2-1; either TRBD1 or TRBD2 may fit D (5 bases each). This CDR3 has 14 residues. Germline loops: CDR1 GTSNPN, CDR2 SVGIG (reference sequence). Here the CDR3 DNA reads TGTGCCTGGAGACGGGACCAACTTAAGAATGAGCAGTCCTTC. This translates into CAWRRDQLKNEQSF.

The chain has TRBV6-5 and TRBJ1-2; D uncertain. V was trimmed by 5 bases and J by 3 bases, leaving 10 bases between them. The CDR3 loop spans 13 amino acids. CDR1 and CDR2 (germline): MNHEY, SVGAGI. The chain's CDR3 is CASSHGTHYGYTF. DNA for the CDR3: TGTGCCAGCAGTCATGGAACACACTATGGCTACACCTTC.

Note on this clonotype: The conserved phenylalanine or tryptophan is not found at the CDR3 terminus, so this likely reflects a read error. This chain links TRBV12-3 or TRBV12-4 with TRBJ1-5, with 10 bases aligning to TRBD1. Losses at the gene ends were 11 bases for V and 4 bases for J; bases not matched to a gene: 11. The CDR3 runs to 15 residues. CDR3 loop: CAGSMTGGRNQPQHI. The CDR3 coding sequence is TGTGCCGGCTCTATGACAGGGGGCCGTAATCAGCCCCAGCATATT.

About this clonotype itself: A much larger clone sits a single nucleotide away, making a read error possible. The genes are TRBV5-1 and TRBJ1-5, with D unresolved. This CDR3 region has 13 residues. V lost 4 bases and J 9 bases, leaving 14 bases between the germline ends. CDR1 SGHRS and CDR2 YFSETQ come from the germline V gene. The CDR3 reads CASSMDAWGPQHF. In DNA, the CDR3 is TGCGCCAGCAGCATGGATGCCTGGGGGCCCCAGCATTTT. Looking up the rest from reference TRBV5-1 and TRBJ1-5 gives the full variable domain: KAGVTQTPRYLIKTRGQQVTLSCSPISGHRSVSWYQQTPGQGLQFLFEYFSETQRNKGNFPGRFSGRQFSNSRSEMNVSTLELGDSALYLCASSMDAWGPQHFGDGTRLSIL.

In its sample, this clonotype was seen once. The chain carries TRBV7-2 and TRBJ2-7; TRBD1 might be the D (5 bases). This CDR3 has 15 amino acids. Trimming cost V 2 bases and J 0 bases, with 11 bases left between them. CDR1 and CDR2 (germline): SGHTA, FQGNSA. The CDR3 DNA follows: TGTGCCAGCAGCTTACATACAGGTTCCTCCTACGAGCAGTACTTC. Translating it yields CASSLHTGSSYEQYF.